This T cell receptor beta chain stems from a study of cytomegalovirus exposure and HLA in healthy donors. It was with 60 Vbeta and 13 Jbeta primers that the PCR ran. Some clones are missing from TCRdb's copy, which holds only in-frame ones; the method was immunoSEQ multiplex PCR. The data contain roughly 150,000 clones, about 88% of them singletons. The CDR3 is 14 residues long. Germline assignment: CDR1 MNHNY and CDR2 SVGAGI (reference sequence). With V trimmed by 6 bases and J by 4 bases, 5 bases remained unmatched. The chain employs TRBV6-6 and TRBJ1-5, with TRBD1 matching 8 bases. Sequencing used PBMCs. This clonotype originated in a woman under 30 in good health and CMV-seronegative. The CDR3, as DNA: TGTGCCAGCAGCCCACGACAGGGGAATCAGCCCCAGCATTTT. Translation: CASSPRQGNQPQHF.